This T cell receptor beta chain was captured by sequencing in a study of graft-versus-host responses after intestinal transplantation. Overall study context: Multivisceral, liver-intestinal, or isolated intestinal transplants were performed in recipients. Every one of the recipients received anti-thymocyte globulin induction and afterwards took tacrolimus and steroids for about 3 years. The study, taken as a whole, reports: Across patients carrying graft-donor T cell macrochimerism, allografts held high graft-versus-host to host-versus-graft clonal ratios. GvH clonotypes were identified within recipient marrow, with a subset emerging first in ileum or blood.

The data were produced by immunoSEQ multiplex PCR, yet TCRdb's version contains in-frame clones alone and is incomplete. The table has almost 85,000 clones, 91% seen once; the top ten hold 0.1%. CDR1 and CDR2 (germline): SQVTM, ANQGSEA. The junction had 7 bases not matched to a gene; V was cut back by 5 bases and J by 3 bases. The length of the CDR3 is 13 residues. To note about this clone: Its antigen is as yet unknown.

The V gene is TRBV29-1, the J gene TRBJ2-7, with 7 positions matching TRBD1. The sequencing used unstimulated CD4+ T cells sorted from spleen or lymph node cells, collected before intestinal transplant. The receptor's source is a human donor who received an intestinal transplant. CDR3 sequence reads: CSVLGQDFYEQYF. Written as DNA, the CDR3 is TGCAGCGTTCTTGGACAGGACTTCTACGAGCAGTACTTC.